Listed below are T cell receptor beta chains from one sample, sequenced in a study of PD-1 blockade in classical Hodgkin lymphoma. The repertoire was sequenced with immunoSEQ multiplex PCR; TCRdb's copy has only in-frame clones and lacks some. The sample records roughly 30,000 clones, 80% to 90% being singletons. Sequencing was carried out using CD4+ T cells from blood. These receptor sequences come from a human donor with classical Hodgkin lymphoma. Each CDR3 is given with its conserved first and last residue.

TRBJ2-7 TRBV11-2 CASSLPTVGSYEQYF
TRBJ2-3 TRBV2 CASSRTSGGAPIGTDTQYF
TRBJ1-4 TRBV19 CASSSLRGNEKLFF
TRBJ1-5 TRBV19 CASSSGGLAQPQHF
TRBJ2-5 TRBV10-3 CAISNEGTQYF
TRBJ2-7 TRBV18 CASSPGLAGGEQYF
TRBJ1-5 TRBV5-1 CASSLSGDQPQHF
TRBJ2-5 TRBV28 CASSLAGGETQYF
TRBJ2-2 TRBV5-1 CASSLDGDTVTGELFF
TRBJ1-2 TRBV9 CASSVGQGLNYGYTF
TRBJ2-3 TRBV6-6 CASTKTSTDTQYF